The source of this T cell receptor (beta chain) is a study of blood T cell repertoires in COVID-19. Sequenced by immunoSEQ multiplex PCR; TCRdb stores in-frame clones only, minus some. Counted here are 200,000 to 300,000 clones, around 87% occurring once; the ten biggest clones make up 2% to 2.5%. Unmatched junction bases numbered 5, after V lost 6 bases and J lost 0 bases. Germline CDR1 reads ENHRY; CDR2 reads SYGVKD. The CDR3 length is 16 residues. The TCR was taken from a woman aged 50 to 60 with acute or convalescent COVID-19. V usage is TRBV10-3 and J usage is TRBJ1-5; TRBD1 matches at 10 bases. The sequencing sample was made of peripheral blood. The CDR3 spells CAISDRGLNSNQPQHF. In nucleotides, the CDR3 is TGTGCCATCAGCGACAGGGGGCTTAATAGCAATCAGCCCCAGCATTTT.